The T cell receptor (beta chain) under discussion was sequenced for a study of cytomegalovirus exposure and HLA in healthy donors. The PCR ran on 60 Vbeta and 13 Jbeta primers. Assay used: immunoSEQ multiplex PCR; TCRdb lists only in-frame clones, some missing. The repertoire includes about 130,000 clones, 80% of them detected once, and around 5% sits in the top ten. The TCR sequence derives from a man aged 30 to 45 in good health and CMV-seronegative. The sample comprised PBMCs.

The CDR3 DNA sequence: TGCGCCAGCAGGTCCGACAGGGTAGGGGAGCTGTTTTTT. The encoded protein is CASRSDRVGELFF. J is TRBJ2-2 and V is TRBV5-1; 7 bases align to TRBD1. Germline V lookup: CDR1 SGHRS, CDR2 YFSETQ. V was clipped by 5 bases and J by 8 bases; unmatched bases: 6. The CDR3 is made up of 13 amino acids.